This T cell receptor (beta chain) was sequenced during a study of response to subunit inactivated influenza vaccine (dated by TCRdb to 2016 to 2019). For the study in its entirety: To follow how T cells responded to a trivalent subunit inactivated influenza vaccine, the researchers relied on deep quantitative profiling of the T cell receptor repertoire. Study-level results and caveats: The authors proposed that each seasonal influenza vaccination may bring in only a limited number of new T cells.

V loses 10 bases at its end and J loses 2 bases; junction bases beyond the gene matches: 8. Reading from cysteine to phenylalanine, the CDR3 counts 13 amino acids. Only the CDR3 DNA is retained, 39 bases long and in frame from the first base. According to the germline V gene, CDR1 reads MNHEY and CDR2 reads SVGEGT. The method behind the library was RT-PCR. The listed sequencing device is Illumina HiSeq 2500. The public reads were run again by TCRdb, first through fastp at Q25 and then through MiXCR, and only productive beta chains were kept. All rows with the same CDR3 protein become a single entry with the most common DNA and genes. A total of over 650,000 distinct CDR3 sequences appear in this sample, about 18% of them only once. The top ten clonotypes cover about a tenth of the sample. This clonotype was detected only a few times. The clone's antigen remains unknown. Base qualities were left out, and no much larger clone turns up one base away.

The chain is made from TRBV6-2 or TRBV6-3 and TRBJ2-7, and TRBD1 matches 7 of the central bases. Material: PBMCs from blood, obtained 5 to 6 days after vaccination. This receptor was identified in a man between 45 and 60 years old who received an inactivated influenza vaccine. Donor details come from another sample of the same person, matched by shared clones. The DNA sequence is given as TGTGCCACCTACGGACAGGCTACCTACGAGCAGTACTTC. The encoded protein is CATYGQATYEQYF.